Included here is one T cell receptor beta chain sequence, with context. These data originate in a study of blood T cell repertoires in COVID-19. V was clipped by 2 bases and J by 6 bases, with 11 bases between them. The CDR3 is 14 residues long. Germline V gives CDR1 SEHNR, CDR2 FQNEAQ (reference sequence). Using immunoSEQ multiplex PCR, the repertoire was profiled, and TCRdb retains in-frame clones only, with some absent. The table lists about 47,000 clones, 83% of them singletons. The rearrangement uses TRBV7-9 and TRBJ2-1, with D unclear. The clonotype was recovered from a man aged 55 to 70 with active COVID-19. Specimen: peripheral blood. The CDR3 nucleotides are TGTGCCAGCAGCTTAAGGCTTGGCGGCAATGAGCAGTTCTTC. Its translation: CASSLRLGGNEQFF.